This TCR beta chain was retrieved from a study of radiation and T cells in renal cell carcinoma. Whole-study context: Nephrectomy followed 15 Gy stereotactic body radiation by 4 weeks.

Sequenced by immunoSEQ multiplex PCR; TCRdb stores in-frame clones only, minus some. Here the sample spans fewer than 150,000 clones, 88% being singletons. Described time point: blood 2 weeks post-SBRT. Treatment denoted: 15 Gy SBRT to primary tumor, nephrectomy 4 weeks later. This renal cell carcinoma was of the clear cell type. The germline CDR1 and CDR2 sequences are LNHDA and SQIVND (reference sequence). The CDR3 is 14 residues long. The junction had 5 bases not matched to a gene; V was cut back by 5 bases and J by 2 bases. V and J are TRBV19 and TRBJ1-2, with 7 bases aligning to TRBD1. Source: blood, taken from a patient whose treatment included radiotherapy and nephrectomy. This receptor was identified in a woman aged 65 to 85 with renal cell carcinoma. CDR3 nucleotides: TGTGCCAGTAGTCCCGGGACAGTAAACTATGGCTACACCTTC. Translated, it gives CASSPGTVNYGYTF.